These 16 T cell receptor beta chains originate from one sample sequenced in a study of blood T cell repertoires in COVID-19. Repertoires were generated with immunoSEQ multiplex PCR, while TCRdb's copy carries only in-frame clones and drops some. The sample includes 300,000 to 350,000 clones, roughly 90% seen only once; the top ten take less than 5%. The sample was peripheral blood. The receptors here all came from a woman in her fifties or sixties with COVID-19, enrolled during active disease.

V usage is TRBV5-4 and J usage is TRBJ2-5; a possible D gene is TRBD1 (5 bases). CDR1 is SGHNT and CDR2 is YYREEE in the germline V gene (reference sequence). V was trimmed by 4 bases and J by 1 base, leaving 11 bases between them. The CDR3 extends over 14 amino acids. This CDR3 is CASSPFQGQETQYF. CDR3 bases: TGTGCCAGCAGCCCGTTCCAGGGCCAAGAGACCCAGTACTTC.

V gene TRBV6-5 combines with J gene TRBJ1-2, with TRBD1 identical over 8 bases. V was clipped by 6 bases and J by 2 bases; unmatched bases: 5. The V gene's germline CDR1 is MNHEY and CDR2 SVGAGI. The CDR3 is 14 residues long. DNA of the CDR3: TGTGCCAGCAGCAGGGACAGGAGGAACTATGGCTACACCTTC. Translation: CASSRDRRNYGYTF.

This clone was seen a single time. This chain connects TRBV14 to TRBJ2-2; the match to TRBD1 covers 9 bases. V dropped 5 bases and J dropped 6; count of bases not matched to a gene: 7. This CDR3 comprises 15 residues. CDR1 and CDR2 (germline): SGHDN, FVKESK. CDR3 coding DNA: TGTGCCAGCAGCACCCGGACAGGGGAGGCCGGGGAGCTGTTTTTT. It encodes CASSTRTGEAGELFF.

This clone was recorded a few times. The genes are TRBV19 and TRBJ2-1; 10 bases fit TRBD2. CDR1 is LNHDA, CDR2 SQIVND, per germline (reference sequence). The CDR3 contains 16 residues. Trimming at V came to 5 bases and at J to 9 bases, leaving 13 bases not matched to a gene. The CDR3 sequence: CASSPPSGGGFGEQFF. The CDR3 region has the DNA TGTGCCAGTAGTCCTCCTAGCGGGGGAGGATTCGGTGAGCAGTTCTTC.

This clone showed up just once. This CDR3 is CASSLGTAANYGYTF. CDR3 DNA: TGCGCCAGCAGCTTGGGGACAGCAGCTAACTATGGCTACACCTTC. V gene TRBV5-1 combines with J gene TRBJ1-2, with a tentative D call TRBD1 (6 bases). From germline, CDR1 is SGHRS and CDR2 YFSETQ. The CDR3 is 15 residues long. Trimming took 0 bases from V and 0 from J, leaving 9 bases between them.

This chain connects TRBV4-1 to TRBJ1-2; 9 nucleotides line up with TRBD1. The CDR3 totals 14 residues. The J segment lost 3 bases and the V segment lost 3 bases, leaving 2 bases of the junction unmatched. In germline, CDR1 is MGHRA, CDR2 YSYEKL. The CDR3 reads CASSQRTGDYGYTF. The DNA for the CDR3 is TGCGCCAGCAGCCAGCGGACAGGGGACTATGGCTACACCTTC.

This clone has just a few counts. This chain joins TRBV5-6 and TRBJ1-5; D remains ambiguous. The germline V gene has CDR1 SGHDT and CDR2 YYEEEE. The V gene lost 1 base and the J gene lost 4 bases, with 18 bases spanning the gap. CDR3 size: 17 residues. CDR3 sequence reads: CASSLLTREFENQPQHF. Here the CDR3 DNA reads TGTGCCAGCAGCTTGTTGACGCGGGAGTTTGAAAATCAGCCCCAGCATTTT.

The chain couples TRBV19 to TRBJ1-5; D is undetermined. Trimming shortened V by 3 bases and J by 0 bases, and 9 bases separated the two germline ends. The CDR3 has 15 amino acids. Germline V gene lookup returns CDR1 LNHDA and CDR2 SQIVND (reference sequence). The CDR3 nucleotides read TGTGCCAGTAGTATGTTCGCGGATAGCAATCAGCCCCAGCATTTT. Its protein product is CASSMFADSNQPQHF.

The chain links TRBV2 to TRBJ2-3; 8 bases fit TRBD2. The CDR3 is 15 amino acids. V gave up 6 bases and J gave up 7 bases; unmatched junction bases: 12. The germline V gene encodes CDR1 SNHLY and CDR2 FYNNEI. CDR3 region: CASRAIGGGKHTQYF. The CDR3 bases are TGTGCCAGCAGGGCCATTGGCGGGGGGAAACATACGCAGTATTTT.

The chain uses TRBV2 and TRBJ1-2; TRBD1 agrees at 9 bases. Germline V CDR1 and CDR2: SNHLY, FYNNEI. The CDR3 consists of 14 residues. V shed 7 bases, J shed 3 bases, and the junction held 6 bases outside the gene matches. Written as DNA, the CDR3 is TGTGCCAGCATTGGGACAGGGTATCACTATGGCTACACCTTC. Its translation: CASIGTGYHYGYTF.

The CDR3 loop is CASSERTGATEAFF. The CDR3 DNA sequence: TGTGCCAGCAGTGAGCGGACAGGTGCCACTGAAGCTTTCTTT. This chain joins TRBV6-1 and TRBJ1-1; 7 nucleotides line up with TRBD1. Germline assignment: CDR1 MNHNS and CDR2 SASEGT. The V gene end was trimmed by 3 bases and the J gene end by 4 bases; junction bases not matched to a gene: 5. This CDR3 has 14 residues.

The chain links TRBV10-3 to TRBJ1-2; 7 bases line up with TRBD1. The germline gives CDR1 ENHRY, CDR2 SYGVKD. This CDR3 has 14 residues. J was trimmed by 1 base and V by 6 bases; bases with no gene match: 5. CDR3 sequence (DNA): TGTGCCATCAGCGACAGGGTCAATAACTATGGCTACACCTTC. Residues: CAISDRVNNYGYTF.

This chain joins TRBV5-6 and TRBJ2-3, with TRBD1 identical over 8 bases. The germline gives CDR1 SGHDT, CDR2 YYEEEE. After removal of 2 bases from V and 2 bases from J, the junction contained 4 bases not matched to a gene. CDR3 length: 15 amino acids. Here the CDR3 reads CASSFGQGPTDTQYF. The CDR3 DNA follows: TGTGCCAGCAGCTTCGGACAGGGACCCACAGATACGCAGTATTTT.

V is TRBV3-1 (or the pseudogene TRBV3-2) and J is TRBJ1-1, with D hard to call. Germline V gene sequence: CDR1 LGHDT, CDR2 YNNKEL (reference sequence). CDR3 length: 13 amino acids. V shed 3 bases and J shed 6 bases, with 11 bases lying between them. The CDR3 nucleotides read TGTGCCAGCAGCCAGCTAGTCCGGGCTGAAGCTTTCTTT. Its translation is CASSQLVRAEAFF.

The rearrangement joins TRBV2 to TRBJ1-1; D is perhaps TRBD1 (6 bases). Looked up from germline, CDR1 is SNHLY and CDR2 is FYNNEI. The CDR3 totals 13 residues. The germline V and J ends were trimmed by 4 bases and 1 base, with 7 bases remaining between them. The CDR3 sequence: CASSVRGNTEAFF. In nucleotides, the CDR3 is TGTGCCAGCAGTGTCAGGGGGAACACTGAAGCTTTCTTT. Full variable domain (rest looked up from reference TRBV2 and TRBJ1-1): EPEVTQTPSHQVTQMGQEVILRCVPISNHLYFYWYRQILGQKVEFLVSFYNNEISEKSEIFDDQFSVERPDGSNFTLKIRSTKLEDSAMYFCASSVRGNTEAFFGQGTRLTVV.

The V gene is TRBV19, the J gene TRBJ1-2, with 9 bases lining up with TRBD1. V gave up 7 bases and J gave up 4 bases; unmatched junction bases: 7. Germline values: CDR1 LNHDA, CDR2 SQIVND (reference sequence). This CDR3 is built from 14 residues. CDR3 nucleotides: TGTGCCAGTATGGGACAGGGAGGAAGCTATGGCTACACCTTC. Its protein is CASMGQGGSYGYTF.